This T cell receptor beta chain was profiled in a study of blood T cell repertoires in COVID-19. Assay used: immunoSEQ multiplex PCR; TCRdb lists only in-frame clones, some missing. Of some 200,000 clones listed, 70% to 90% are singletons. Germline V gene lookup returns CDR1 SGHVS and CDR2 FNYEAQ. The CDR3 totals 16 residues. J gave up 2 bases and V 5 bases, and 8 bases lay outside the gene matches. This clone occurred once. The V and J genes are TRBV7-6 and TRBJ2-1; 8 positions agree with TRBD2. The sequenced sample was peripheral blood. This TCR was recovered from a man in his fifties or sixties who had recovered from COVID-19. Here the CDR3 DNA reads TGTGCCAGCAGCCCAGTAGCGGGATGGGCCTACAATGAGCAGTTCTTC. Encoded protein: CASSPVAGWAYNEQFF.